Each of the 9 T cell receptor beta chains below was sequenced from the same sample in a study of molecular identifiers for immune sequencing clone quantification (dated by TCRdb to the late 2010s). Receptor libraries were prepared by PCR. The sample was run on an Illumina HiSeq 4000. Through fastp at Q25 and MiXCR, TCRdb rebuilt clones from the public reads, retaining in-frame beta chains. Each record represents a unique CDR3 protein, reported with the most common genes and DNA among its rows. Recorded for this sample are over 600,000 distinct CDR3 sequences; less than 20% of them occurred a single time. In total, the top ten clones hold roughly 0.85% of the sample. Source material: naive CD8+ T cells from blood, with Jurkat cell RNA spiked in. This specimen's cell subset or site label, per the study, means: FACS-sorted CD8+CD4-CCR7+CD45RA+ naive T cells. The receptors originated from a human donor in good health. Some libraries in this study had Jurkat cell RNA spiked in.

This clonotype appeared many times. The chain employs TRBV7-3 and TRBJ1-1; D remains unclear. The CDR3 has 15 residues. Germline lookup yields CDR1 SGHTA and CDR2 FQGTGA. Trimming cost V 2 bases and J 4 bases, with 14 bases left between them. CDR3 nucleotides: TGTGCCAGCAGCTTAGGGGTGGGCGCGGGCACTGAAGCTTTCTTT. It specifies CASSLGVGAGTEAFF. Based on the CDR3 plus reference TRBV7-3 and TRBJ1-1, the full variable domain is GAGVSQTPSNKVTEKGKYVELRCDPISGHTALYWYRQSLGQGPEFLIYFQGTGAADDSGLPNDRFFAVRPEGSVSTLKIQRTERGDSAVYLCASSLGVGAGTEAFFGQGTRLTVV.

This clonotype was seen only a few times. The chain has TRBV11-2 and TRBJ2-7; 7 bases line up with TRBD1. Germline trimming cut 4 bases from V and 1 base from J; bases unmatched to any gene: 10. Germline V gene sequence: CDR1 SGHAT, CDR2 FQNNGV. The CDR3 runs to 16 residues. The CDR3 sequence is CASSSSPRDRSYEQYF. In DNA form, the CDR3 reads TGTGCCAGCAGCTCATCCCCCCGGGACAGATCCTACGAGCAGTACTTC.

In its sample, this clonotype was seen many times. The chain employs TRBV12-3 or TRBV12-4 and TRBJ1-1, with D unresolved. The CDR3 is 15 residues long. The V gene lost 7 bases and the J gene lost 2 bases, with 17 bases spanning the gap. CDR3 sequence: CASNPPGPENTEAFF. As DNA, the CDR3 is TGTGCCAGCAATCCACCCGGGCCCGAAAACACTGAAGCTTTCTTT.

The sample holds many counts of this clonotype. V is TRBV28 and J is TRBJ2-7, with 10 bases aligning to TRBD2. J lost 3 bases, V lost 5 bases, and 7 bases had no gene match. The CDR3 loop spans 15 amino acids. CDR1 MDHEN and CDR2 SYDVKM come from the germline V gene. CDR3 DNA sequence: TGTGCCAGCAGTCTTACCTGGACTAGCGGCTACGAGCAGTACTTC. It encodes CASSLTWTSGYEQYF.

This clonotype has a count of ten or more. The CDR3 is CASSEALLQALSYEQYF. In DNA, the CDR3 is TGTGCCAGCAGTGAAGCGCTGCTACAGGCACTCTCCTACGAGCAGTACTTC. The J gene is TRBJ2-7, the V gene TRBV6-1; possibly TRBD1 for D (5 bases). Trimming pared 0 bases from V and 0 bases from J, leaving 15 bases between. The V gene's germline CDR1 is MNHNS and CDR2 SASEGT. This CDR3 region has 17 residues.

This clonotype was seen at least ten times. As DNA, the CDR3 is TGCAGCGTTCCCCTCCCGACTAGCGGAGAACAGTACTTC. Its translation is CSVPLPTSGEQYF. J is TRBJ2-7 and V is TRBV29-1; 9 bases fit TRBD2. Germline V lookup: CDR1 SQVTM, CDR2 ANQGSEA. The CDR3 spans 13 residues. Trimming took 5 bases from V and 10 from J; bases not matched to a gene: 12.

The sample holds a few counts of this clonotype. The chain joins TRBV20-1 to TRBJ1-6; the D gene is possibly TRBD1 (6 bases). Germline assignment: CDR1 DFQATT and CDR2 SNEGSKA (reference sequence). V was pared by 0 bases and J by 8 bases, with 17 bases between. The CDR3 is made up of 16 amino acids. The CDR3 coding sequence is TGCAGTGCTAGAGATCCTACAGGGCCTCCGGATTCACCCCTCCACTTT. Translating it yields CSARDPTGPPDSPLHF.

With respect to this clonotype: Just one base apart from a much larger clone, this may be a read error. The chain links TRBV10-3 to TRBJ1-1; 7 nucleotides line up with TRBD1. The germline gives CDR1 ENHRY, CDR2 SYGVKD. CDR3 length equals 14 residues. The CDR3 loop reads CTIREGGLNTEAFF. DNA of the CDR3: TGTACCATCAGGGAAGGGGGCTTGAACACTGAAGCTTTCTTT.

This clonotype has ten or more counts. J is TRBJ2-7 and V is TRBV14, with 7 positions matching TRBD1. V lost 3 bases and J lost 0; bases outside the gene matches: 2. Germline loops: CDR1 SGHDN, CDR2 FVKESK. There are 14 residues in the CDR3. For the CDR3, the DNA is TGTGCCAGCAGCCAGGGACAGCACTCCTACGAGCAGTACTTC. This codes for CASSQGQHSYEQYF.